The 15 T cell receptor beta chains in this list originate from one sample, sequenced in a study of identical twins. TCRdb re-analysed the 5' RACE reads in MiXCR, keeping a single row per CDR3 protein. The table lists around 960,000 distinct CDR3 sequences, 9% to 15% of them singletons. This sample also appeared in a second study, on yellow fever vaccine responses in identical twins.

Sample: PBMCs. The receptors originated from a woman between 18 and 29 years old in good health.

The chain couples TRBV20-1 to TRBJ2-3; possibly TRBD2 for D (6 bases). V was cut by 0 bases and J by 3 bases, with 16 bases left in between. The CDR3 is 16 residues long. Germline V gene data show CDR1 as DFQATT and CDR2 as SNEGSKA (reference sequence). The CDR3 spells CSARDRDSLVTDTQYF. The CDR3 DNA sequence: TGCAGTGCTAGAGATAGGGACTCCCTTGTAACAGATACGCAGTATTTT.

This clonotype was observed at least ten times. The chain recombines TRBV20-1 with TRBJ2-7; 12 nucleotides agree with TRBD2. Looked up from germline, CDR1 is DFQATT and CDR2 is SNEGSKA (reference sequence). After removal of 2 bases from V and 6 bases from J, the junction contained 5 bases not matched to a gene. The CDR3 length is 14 residues. CDR3 nucleotides: TGCAGTGCTAGACGACTAGCGGGAGTTTCCGAGCAGTACTTC. Encoded protein: CSARRLAGVSEQYF.

The chain combines TRBV15 with TRBJ2-3; 16 nucleotides agree with TRBD2. The germline gives CDR1 LNHNV, CDR2 YYDKDF (reference sequence). The length of the CDR3 is 17 residues. V shed 5 bases and J 5 bases; nucleotides not matched to a gene: 7. CDR3: CATSGPGLAGGGDTQYF. CDR3 coding DNA: TGTGCCACCAGCGGCCCGGGACTAGCGGGGGGGGGAGATACGCAGTATTTT.

There are a few counts of this clonotype. The rearrangement uses TRBV24-1 and TRBJ2-1, with 8 positions matching TRBD2. This CDR3 has 15 amino acids. J gave up 6 bases and V 5 bases, and 8 bases lay outside the gene matches. Germline CDR1 and CDR2: KGHDR and SFDVKD. CDR3 in DNA: TGTGCCACCAGTGCCAAAGCGGGAGCCCTCAATGAGCAGTTCTTC. Residues: CATSAKAGALNEQFF.

The rearrangement joins TRBV3-1 to TRBJ2-7; 12 bases are shared with TRBD2. The CDR3 length is 17 residues. Germline loops: CDR1 LGHDT, CDR2 YNNKEL (reference sequence). The V and J ends lost 4 bases and 0 bases, in that order; junction bases with no gene match: 7. CDR3 sequence (DNA): TGTGCCAGCAGCCGACTAGCGGGAGCATCCTCCTCCTACGAGCAGTACTTC. It specifies CASSRLAGASSSYEQYF.

This rearrangement joins TRBV5-1 to TRBJ1-1; D unclear. The CDR3 length is 14 residues. In germline, CDR1 is SGHRS, CDR2 YFSETQ. V was pared by 0 bases and J by 1 base, with 7 bases between. This CDR3 reads CASSLGAANTEAFF. Here the CDR3 DNA reads TGCGCCAGCAGCTTGGGGGCAGCGAACACTGAAGCTTTCTTT.

This clonotype was seen ten or more times. The chain links TRBV20-1 to TRBJ1-2; TRBD1 might be the D (6 bases). The CDR3 is made up of 15 amino acids. Germline CDR1 is DFQATT and CDR2 is SNEGSKA (reference sequence). V was shortened by 6 bases and J by 4 bases, with 21 bases between the two germline ends. DNA of the CDR3: TGCAGTGCCCCGGGAGGGAGACAGGAGAGCTATGGCTACACCTTC. It translates to CSAPGGRQESYGYTF.

This clonotype has more than one count but fewer than ten. V and J are TRBV6-5 and TRBJ2-3; D not resolved. Germline CDR1 and CDR2: MNHEY and SVGAGI. Trimming cost V 10 bases and J 7 bases, with 12 bases left between them. The CDR3 has 11 amino acids. CDR3 coding DNA: TGTGCCACCAGCCACACGAATACGCAGTATTTT. Encoded protein: CATSHTNTQYF.

This clonotype was seen more than once but under ten times. This chain links TRBV10-3 with TRBJ1-5; 7 bases align to TRBD1. The CDR3 contains 12 residues. J lost 4 bases, V lost 8 bases, and 2 bases had no gene match. CDR1 and CDR2 from the germline V gene are ENHRY and SYGVKD. CDR3: CAIQGVNQPQHF. CDR3 nucleotides: TGTGCCATCCAGGGGGTAAATCAGCCCCAGCATTTT.

This clonotype was detected only a few times. The rearrangement uses TRBV7-9 and TRBJ1-5; maybe TRBD1 (6 bases). V lost 5 bases and J 4 bases, leaving 18 bases between the germline ends. This CDR3 spans 16 amino acids. Germline V gene lookup returns CDR1 SEHNR and CDR2 FQNEAQ (reference sequence). The CDR3 sequence is CASSIGGTRGNQPQHF. The DNA for the CDR3 is TGTGCCAGCAGCATAGGGGGAACCAGGGGAAATCAGCCCCAGCATTTT. The variable domain in full, with the rest retrieved from reference TRBV7-9 and TRBJ1-5, is DTGVSQNPRHKITKRGQNVTFRCDPISEHNRLYWYRQTLGQGPEFLTYFQNEAQLEKSRLLSDRFSAERPKGSFSTLEIQRTEQGDSAMYLCASSIGGTRGNQPQHFGDGTRLSIL.

In its sample, this clonotype was seen a few times. The rearrangement links TRBV5-1 to TRBJ1-1; TRBD1 matches 7 bases. In germline, CDR1 is SGHRS, CDR2 YFSETQ. The CDR3 is 16 residues long. Trimming removed 4 bases from V and 1 base from J; junction bases left unmatched: 10. The CDR3 region has the DNA TGCGCCAGCAGCCTGGGAGTGGACAGGCAGAACACTGAAGCTTTCTTT. Translation: CASSLGVDRQNTEAFF. Full variable domain (outside the CDR3, taken from reference TRBV5-1 and TRBJ1-1): KAGVTQTPRYLIKTRGQQVTLSCSPISGHRSVSWYQQTPGQGLQFLFEYFSETQRNKGNFPGRFSGRQFSNSRSEMNVSTLELGDSALYLCASSLGVDRQNTEAFFGQGTRLTVV.

CDR3 coding DNA: TGTGCCAGCAGTTTTGGGACCCATAATGAGCAGTTCTTC. Its translation: CASSFGTHNEQFF. The rearrangement links TRBV27 to TRBJ2-1; the D call may be TRBD1 or TRBD2 (5 bases each). Trimming left V 3 bases short and J 7 bases short, with 10 bases between. The CDR3 consists of 13 residues. Per germline, CDR1 MNHEY and CDR2 SMNVEV (reference sequence).

This clonotype was detected only a few times. V is TRBV25-1 and J is TRBJ2-7, with D possibly being TRBD1 or TRBD2 (5 bases each). This CDR3 comprises 16 residues. Germline V gene lookup returns CDR1 MGHDK and CDR2 SYGVNS. V was pared by 0 bases and J by 7 bases, with 19 bases between. As DNA, the CDR3 is TGTGCCAGCAGTGAATATGTGGGGGAGACTCCATGGGAGCAGTACTTC. Protein product: CASSEYVGETPWEQYF.

This clonotype was counted at least ten times. This chain links TRBV5-1 with TRBJ1-1; D uncertain. Trimming left V 4 bases short and J 0 bases short, with 13 bases between. The CDR3 totals 15 residues. Germline V lookup: CDR1 SGHRS, CDR2 YFSETQ. CDR3 sequence reads: CASSPGPSMNTEAFF. The CDR3 region has the DNA TGCGCCAGCAGCCCCGGGCCTTCCATGAACACTGAAGCTTTCTTT.

This clonotype was counted only a few times. The gene calls are TRBV29-1 and TRBJ2-1; D might be TRBD2 (5 bases). CDR3 length: 13 residues. The V end lost 1 base, the J end lost 9 bases, and 13 bases lay between the germline ends. Germline-derived CDR1 and CDR2 are SQVTM and ANQGSEA. The CDR3 region is CSVEGGLRAEQFF. For the CDR3, the DNA is TGCAGCGTTGAAGGGGGTCTGAGGGCTGAGCAGTTCTTC.